This record looks at one TCR beta chain sequence and its context. The target of this receptor is not known. Per-nucleotide qualities are absent, and no much larger clonotype sits a single base away. This specimen comes from a study of blood T cell repertoires in COVID-19 (dated by TCRdb to 2020 to 2022). Looking at the study overall: The collaborator samples originated in the United States, Italy and Spain and spanned the acute and convalescent phases of COVID-19. The prospective study material was composed of cDNA or gDNA derived from T cells, B-cell-depleted T cells, or PBMCs. The dataset comprised deeply sampled blood TCRbeta repertoires from subjects exposed to, actively infected with, or recovered from COVID-19. The repertoires were released in a freely available public database intended as a resource for research on the immune response to SARS-CoV-2. The samples were drawn from the first 160 participants of the ongoing ImmuneRACE study and from some 1,300 subjects provided by 6 global collaborators. The sample metadata nearly always contained a de-identified subject ID, COVID-19 status, age in years and sex. Where available, HLA class I and class II types were obtained from metadata supplied by the sample provider rather than from assay-based typing.

Study-wide conclusions, independent of this receptor: How much clinical and demographic metadata was included differed by source and by participant, and the metadata was provided uncurated.

CDR1 and CDR2 (SGHAT, FQNNGV) derive from the germline V gene. V lost 2 bases and J lost 4 bases, and the count of bases not matched to a germline gene is 8. Including cysteine and phenylalanine, the CDR3 has 17 amino acids. Kept here is only the CDR3 DNA, which spans 51 bases and is read in frame from base 1. One collaborating source in Seattle enrolled patients during active infection and followed them longitudinally through the course of disease. Each collaborating institution followed its own protocols to collect whole blood in K2EDTA tubes. For TCRbeta analysis, collaborators shipped samples as frozen whole blood, isolated PBMCs, or DNA extracted from either of those sample types. TCRbeta CDR3 regions were amplified from genomic DNA by means of the immunoSEQ Assay, a bias-controlled multiplex PCR. For the original study's pipeline: Nucleated cell counts per sample were estimated from amplification of reference gene primers within the assay. Sequence reads were collapsed and filtered to measure the absolute abundance of every unique TCRbeta CDR3 rearrangement. For each sample, productive Simpson clonality was calculated as the square root of Simpson's diversity index over productive rearrangements. The table comes from immuneACCESS by way of TCRdb, which keeps in-frame sequences with V and J called. Part of the clones is missing from these tables; in studies checked, under half for an unresolved V gene and the rest for unknown reasons. V, J and clone size are those of that table, while D and trimming were read from the DNA. The sample table lists roughly 210,000 clones, approximately 80% of them with a count of one. The top ten constitute about 11% of the sample.

Input material: peripheral blood. The sequence was obtained from a woman over 75 with COVID-19, enrolled during active disease. The chain couples TRBV11-2 to TRBJ2-1, with 10 junctional bases fitting TRBD2. The CDR3 region: CASSLSSGGRTYNEQFF. The sequenced DNA: TGTGCCAGCAGCTTATCTAGCGGGGGCCGGACTTACAATGAGCAGTTCTTC.